Reported below is one TCR beta chain. The data were taken from a study of blood T cell repertoires in COVID-19. The CDR3 contains 15 residues. Germline V gene lookup returns CDR1 SNHLY and CDR2 FYNNEI. Trimming left V 0 bases short and J 7 bases short, with 13 bases between. Sequenced by immunoSEQ multiplex PCR; TCRdb stores in-frame clones only, minus some. Of over 100,000 clones detected, more than 60% appear once; the ten largest clones hold approximately 2%. This TCR was recovered from a woman in her 70s with acute or convalescent COVID-19. The sample consisted of peripheral blood. The chain is built from TRBV2 and TRBJ1-5; D is perhaps TRBD1 (5 bases). DNA of the CDR3: TGTGCCAGCAGTGAAGCGGGGGGGTTCGGGCAGCCCCAGCATTTT. Protein product: CASSEAGGFGQPQHF.